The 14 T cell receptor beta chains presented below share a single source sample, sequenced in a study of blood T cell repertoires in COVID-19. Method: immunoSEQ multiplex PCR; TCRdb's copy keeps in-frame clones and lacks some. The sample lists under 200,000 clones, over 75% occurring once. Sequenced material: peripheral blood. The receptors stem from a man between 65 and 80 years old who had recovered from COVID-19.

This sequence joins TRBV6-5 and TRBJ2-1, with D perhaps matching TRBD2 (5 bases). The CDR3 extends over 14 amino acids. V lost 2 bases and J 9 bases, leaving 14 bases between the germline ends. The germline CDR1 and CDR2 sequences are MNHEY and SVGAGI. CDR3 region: CASSYGRGSTEQFF. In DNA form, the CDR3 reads TGTGCCAGCAGTTACGGGAGAGGCTCCACTGAGCAGTTCTTC.

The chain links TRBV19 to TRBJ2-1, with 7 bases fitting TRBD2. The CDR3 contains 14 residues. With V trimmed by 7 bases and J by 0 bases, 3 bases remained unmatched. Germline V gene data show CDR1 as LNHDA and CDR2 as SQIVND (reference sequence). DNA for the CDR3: TGTGCCAGTACTGGCGGGAGCTCCTACAATGAGCAGTTCTTC. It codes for CASTGGSSYNEQFF.

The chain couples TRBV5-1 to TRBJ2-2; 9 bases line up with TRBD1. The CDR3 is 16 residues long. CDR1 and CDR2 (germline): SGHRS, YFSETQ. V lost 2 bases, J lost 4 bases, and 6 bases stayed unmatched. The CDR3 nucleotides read TGCGCCAGCAGCTTTATACAGGGGGCAAGCACCGGGGAGCTGTTTTTT. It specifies CASSFIQGASTGELFF. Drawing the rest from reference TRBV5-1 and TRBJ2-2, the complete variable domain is KAGVTQTPRYLIKTRGQQVTLSCSPISGHRSVSWYQQTPGQGLQFLFEYFSETQRNKGNFPGRFSGRQFSNSRSEMNVSTLELGDSALYLCASSFIQGASTGELFFGEGSRLTVL.

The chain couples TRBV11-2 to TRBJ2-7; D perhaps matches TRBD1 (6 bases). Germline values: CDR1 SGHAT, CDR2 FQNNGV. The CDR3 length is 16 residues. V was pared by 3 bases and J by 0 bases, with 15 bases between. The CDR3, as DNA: TGTGCCAGCAGCTTTGACAGGCCGACGAGCTCCTACGAGCAGTACTTC. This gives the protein CASSFDRPTSSYEQYF.

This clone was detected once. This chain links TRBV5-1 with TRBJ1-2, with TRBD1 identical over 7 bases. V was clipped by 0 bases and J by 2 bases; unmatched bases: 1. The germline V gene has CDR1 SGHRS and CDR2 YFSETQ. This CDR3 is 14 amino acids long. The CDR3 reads CASSLETGNYGYTF. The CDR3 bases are TGCGCCAGCAGCTTGGAGACAGGGAACTATGGCTACACCTTC. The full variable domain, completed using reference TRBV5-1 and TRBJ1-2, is KAGVTQTPRYLIKTRGQQVTLSCSPISGHRSVSWYQQTPGQGLQFLFEYFSETQRNKGNFPGRFSGRQFSNSRSEMNVSTLELGDSALYLCASSLETGNYGYTFGSGTRLTVV.

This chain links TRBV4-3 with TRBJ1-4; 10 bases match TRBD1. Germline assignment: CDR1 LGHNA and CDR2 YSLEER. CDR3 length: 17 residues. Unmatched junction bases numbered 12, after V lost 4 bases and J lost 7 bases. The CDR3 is CASSRQTGTGVGEKLFF. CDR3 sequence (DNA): TGCGCCAGCAGCCGACAAACCGGGACAGGGGTTGGTGAAAAACTGTTTTTT.

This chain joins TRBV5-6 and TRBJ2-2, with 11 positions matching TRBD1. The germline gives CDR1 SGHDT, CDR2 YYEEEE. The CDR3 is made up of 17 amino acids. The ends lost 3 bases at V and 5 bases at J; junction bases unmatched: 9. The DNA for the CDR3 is TGTGCCAGCAGCTCCCGGGGACAGGGGGTCGGGACCGGGGAGCTGTTTTTT. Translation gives CASSSRGQGVGTGELFF.

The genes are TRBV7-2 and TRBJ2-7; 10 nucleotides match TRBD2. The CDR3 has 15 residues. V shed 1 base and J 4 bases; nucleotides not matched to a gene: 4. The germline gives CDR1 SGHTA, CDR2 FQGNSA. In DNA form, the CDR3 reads TGTGCCAGCAGCTTAGTAGGGACTAGCGAATACGAGCAGTACTTC. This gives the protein CASSLVGTSEYEQYF.

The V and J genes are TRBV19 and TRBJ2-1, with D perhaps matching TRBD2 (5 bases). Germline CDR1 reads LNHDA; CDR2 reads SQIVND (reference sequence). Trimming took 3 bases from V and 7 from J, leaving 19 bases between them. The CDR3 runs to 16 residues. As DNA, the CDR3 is TGTGCCAGTAGTATGATAAGCGGAACCTTTAATAATGAGCAGTTCTTC. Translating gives CASSMISGTFNNEQFF.

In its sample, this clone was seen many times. CDR3 sequence reads: CASSLVGQISGNTIYF. CDR3 bases: TGTGCCAGCAGCTTGGTGGGACAGATCTCTGGAAACACCATATATTTT. V gene TRBV5-6 combines with J gene TRBJ1-3; 7 bases line up with TRBD1. The CDR3 covers 16 residues. V gave up 0 bases and J gave up 0 bases; unmatched junction bases: 3. Germline V gene data show CDR1 as SGHDT and CDR2 as YYEEEE.

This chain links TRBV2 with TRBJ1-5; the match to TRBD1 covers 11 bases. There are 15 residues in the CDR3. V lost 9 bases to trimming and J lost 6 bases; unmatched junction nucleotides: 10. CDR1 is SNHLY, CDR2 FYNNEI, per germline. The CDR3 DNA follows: TGTGCCAGTTTAGGGGACAGGGGGGGGTCTCAGCCCCAGCATTTT. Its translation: CASLGDRGGSQPQHF. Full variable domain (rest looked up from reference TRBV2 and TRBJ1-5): EPEVTQTPSHQVTQMGQEVILRCVPISNHLYFYWYRQILGQKVEFLVSFYNNEISEKSEIFDDQFSVERPDGSNFTLKIRSTKLEDSAMYFCASLGDRGGSQPQHFGDGTRLSIL.

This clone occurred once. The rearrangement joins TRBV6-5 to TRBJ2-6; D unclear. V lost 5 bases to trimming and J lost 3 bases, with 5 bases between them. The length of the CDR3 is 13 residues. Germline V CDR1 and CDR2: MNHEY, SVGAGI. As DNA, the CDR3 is TGTGCCAGCAGTCTTTATGGGGCCAACGTCCTGACTTTC. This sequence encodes CASSLYGANVLTF.

Written as DNA, the CDR3 is TGTGCCAGCAGTTACTCGGGACAGGGGGCTTCAGATACGCAGTATTTT. Encoded protein: CASSYSGQGASDTQYF. The chain uses TRBV6-2 or TRBV6-3 and TRBJ2-3; TRBD1 matches 12 bases. Germline values: CDR1 MNHEY, CDR2 SVGEGT. The CDR3 runs 16 residues. V trimming: 0 bases; J trimming: 4 bases; junction bases outside the gene matches: 2.

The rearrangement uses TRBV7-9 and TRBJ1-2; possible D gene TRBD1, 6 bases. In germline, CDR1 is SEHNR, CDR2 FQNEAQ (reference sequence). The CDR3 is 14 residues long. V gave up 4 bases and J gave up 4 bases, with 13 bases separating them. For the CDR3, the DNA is TGTGCCAGCAGCTCGCCGGGACACCTCTATGGCTACACCTTC. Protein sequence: CASSSPGHLYGYTF.